One and the same sample provided the 4 T cell receptor beta chains below, sequenced in a study of CD8 T cells in ankylosing spondylitis. TCRdb re-analysed the 5' RACE reads in MiXCR, keeping a single row per CDR3 protein. The sample yields more than 150,000 distinct CDR3 sequences, roughly 18% seen once. What was sequenced was blood, either unsorted or a sorted T cell fraction (not recorded which). These receptors all stem from a male donor between 5 and 29 years old with ankylosing spondylitis or in good health (not recorded which).

This clonotype came up a few times. This chain uses TRBV4-1 with TRBJ2-1; TRBD2 matches 8 bases. V was pared by 6 bases and J by 3 bases, with 10 bases of the junction left unmatched. Germline CDR1 is MGHRA and CDR2 is YSYEKL. The CDR3 extends over 16 amino acids. In nucleotides, the CDR3 is TGCGCCAGCAGACCATTAACTAGCGGCCTCTACAATGAGCAGTTCTTC. It specifies CASRPLTSGLYNEQFF.

This clonotype was seen at least ten times. The chain links TRBV5-1 to TRBJ2-5; the D is unclear. Germline CDR1 reads SGHRS; CDR2 reads YFSETQ. The ends were cut back, 2 bases at V and 1 base at J, with 9 bases in the middle. This CDR3 contains 14 residues. The chain's CDR3 is CASSFSRSQETQYF. DNA of the CDR3: TGCGCCAGCAGCTTCTCCAGGAGCCAAGAGACCCAGTACTTC.

This clonotype was seen repeatedly, ten times or more. The J gene is TRBJ2-7, the V gene TRBV7-2; D tentatively reads TRBD1 or TRBD2 (5 bases each). Per germline, CDR1 SGHTA and CDR2 FQGNSA. CDR3 size: 13 residues. V lost 9 bases and J lost 2, with 14 bases in between. CDR3 DNA sequence: TGTGCCAGTTCCGGGACGGCGACCTACGAGCAGTACTTC. Its protein is CASSGTATYEQYF.

At least ten counts were recorded for this clonotype. The chain uses TRBV5-1 and TRBJ2-5, with 11 bases identical to TRBD2. J gave up 6 bases and V 0 bases, and 4 bases lay outside the gene matches. Germline loops: CDR1 SGHRS, CDR2 YFSETQ. The CDR3 runs 15 residues. The CDR3 DNA reads as TGCGCCAGCAGCTTGGAGGCTAGCGGGAGGCAGACCCAGTACTTC. It is translated as CASSLEASGRQTQYF. The full variable domain, in which reference TRBV5-1 and TRBJ2-5 provide the parts outside the CDR3, is KAGVTQTPRYLIKTRGQQVTLSCSPISGHRSVSWYQQTPGQGLQFLFEYFSETQRNKGNFPGRFSGRQFSNSRSEMNVSTLELGDSALYLCASSLEASGRQTQYFGPGTRLLVL.